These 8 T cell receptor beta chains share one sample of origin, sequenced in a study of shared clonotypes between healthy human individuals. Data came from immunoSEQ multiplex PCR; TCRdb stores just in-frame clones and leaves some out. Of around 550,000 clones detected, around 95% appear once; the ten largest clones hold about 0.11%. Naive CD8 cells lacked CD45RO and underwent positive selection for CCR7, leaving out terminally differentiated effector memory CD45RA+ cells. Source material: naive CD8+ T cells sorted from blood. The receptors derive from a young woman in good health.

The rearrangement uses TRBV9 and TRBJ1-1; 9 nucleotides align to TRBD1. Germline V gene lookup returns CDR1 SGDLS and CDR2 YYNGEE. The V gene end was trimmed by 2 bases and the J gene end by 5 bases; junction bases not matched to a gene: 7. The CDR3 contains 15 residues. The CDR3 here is CASSVGGTGKTEAFF. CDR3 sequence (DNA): TGTGCCAGCAGCGTGGGGGGGACAGGGAAAACTGAAGCTTTCTTT.

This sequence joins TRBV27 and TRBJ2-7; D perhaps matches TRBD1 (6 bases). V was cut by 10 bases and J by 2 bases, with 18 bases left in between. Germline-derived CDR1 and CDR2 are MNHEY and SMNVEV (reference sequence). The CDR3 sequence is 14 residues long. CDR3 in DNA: TGTGCCACCTCACAGGGTCTCGCTCCCTACGAGCAGTACTTC. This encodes CATSQGLAPYEQYF.

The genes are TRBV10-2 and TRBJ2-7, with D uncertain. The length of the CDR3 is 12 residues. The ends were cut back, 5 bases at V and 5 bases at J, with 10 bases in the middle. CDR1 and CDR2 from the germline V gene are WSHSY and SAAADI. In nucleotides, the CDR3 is TGCGCCAGCAGTACCATGGTCGACGAGCAGTACTTC. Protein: CASSTMVDEQYF.

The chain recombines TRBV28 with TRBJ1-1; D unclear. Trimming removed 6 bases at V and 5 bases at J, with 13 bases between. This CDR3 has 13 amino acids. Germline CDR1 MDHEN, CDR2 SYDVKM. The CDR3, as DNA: TGTGCCAGCAGGGATTTTCTGAGGACTGAAGCTTTCTTT. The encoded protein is CASRDFLRTEAFF.

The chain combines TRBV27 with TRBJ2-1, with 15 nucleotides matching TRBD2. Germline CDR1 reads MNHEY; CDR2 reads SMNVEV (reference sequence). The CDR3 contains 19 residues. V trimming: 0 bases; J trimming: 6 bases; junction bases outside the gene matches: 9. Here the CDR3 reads CASSLSGGLAGGPGNEQFF. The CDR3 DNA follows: TGTGCCAGCAGTTTATCCGGGGGACTAGCGGGAGGCCCAGGCAATGAGCAGTTCTTC.

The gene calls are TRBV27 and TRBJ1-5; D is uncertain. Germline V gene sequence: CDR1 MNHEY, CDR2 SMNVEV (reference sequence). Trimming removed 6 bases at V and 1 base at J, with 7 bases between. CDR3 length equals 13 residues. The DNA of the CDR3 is TGTGCCAGCAGCGATATAAGCAATCAGCCCCAGCATTTT. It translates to CASSDISNQPQHF.

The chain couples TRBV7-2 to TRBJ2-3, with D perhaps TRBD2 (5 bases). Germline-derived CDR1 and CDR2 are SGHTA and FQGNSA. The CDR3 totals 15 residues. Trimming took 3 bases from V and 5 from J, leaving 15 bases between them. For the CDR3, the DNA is TGTGCCAGCAGCTTCTTCCCGGGAAGAGGAGATACGCAGTATTTT. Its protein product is CASSFFPGRGDTQYF. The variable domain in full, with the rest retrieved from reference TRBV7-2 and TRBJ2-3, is GAGVSQSPSNKVTEKGKDVELRCDPISGHTALYWYRQSLGQGLEFLIYFQGNSAPDKSGLPSDRFSAERTGGSVSTLTIQRTQQEDSAVYLCASSFFPGRGDTQYFGPGTRLTVL.

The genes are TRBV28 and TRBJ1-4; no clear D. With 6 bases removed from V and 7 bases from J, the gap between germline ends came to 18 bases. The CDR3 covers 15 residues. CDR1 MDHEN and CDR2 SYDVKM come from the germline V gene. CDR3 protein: CASRRIAGYPEKLFF. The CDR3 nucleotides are TGTGCCAGCAGACGAATCGCAGGTTACCCTGAAAAACTGTTTTTT.